Listed here are 28 T cell receptor beta chains from one sample, sequenced in a study of OX40 agonist ivuxolimab in advanced cancers. Using immunoSEQ multiplex PCR, the repertoire was profiled, and TCRdb retains in-frame clones only, with some absent. The sample has some 97,000 clones, 75% to 90% seen once; the top ten hold approximately 0.15%. Source: CD4+ or CD8+ T cells sorted from blood, taken in a trial of the OX40 agonist ivuxolimab. Every receptor here comes from an adult with an advanced solid tumor such as melanoma, head and neck, liver or kidney cancer.

The rearrangement uses TRBV19 and TRBJ1-5, with D hard to call. Trimming cost V 1 base and J 6 bases, with 10 bases left between them. Germline V gene lookup returns CDR1 LNHDA and CDR2 SQIVND (reference sequence). This CDR3 contains 14 residues. DNA for the CDR3: TGTGCCAGTAGTATAGTAGAGGTCATTCAGCCCCAGCATTTT. It codes for CASSIVEVIQPQHF.

The V and J genes are TRBV14 and TRBJ1-3, with D unclear. The V and J ends lost 1 base and 2 bases respectively, with 6 bases between them. The CDR3 totals 14 residues. Germline V gene sequence: CDR1 SGHDN, CDR2 FVKESK. CDR3 in DNA: TGTGCCAGCAGCCAAGCTGGGGCTGGAAACACCATATATTTT. This encodes CASSQAGAGNTIYF.

The V call is TRBV5-4, the J call TRBJ2-7; D is possibly TRBD2 (5 bases). The V gene's germline CDR1 is SGHNT and CDR2 YYREEE (reference sequence). This CDR3 contains 14 residues. V lost 4 bases, J lost 1 base, and 12 bases lay in between. CDR3 loop: CASSPRTGSYEQYF. The CDR3 DNA reads as TGTGCCAGCAGCCCCCGGACTGGATCCTACGAGCAGTACTTC. The full variable domain, completed using reference TRBV5-4 and TRBJ2-7, is ETGVTQSPTHLIKTRGQQVTLRCSSQSGHNTVSWYQQALGQGPQFIFQYYREEENGRGNFPPRFSGLQFPNYSSELNVNALELDDSALYLCASSPRTGSYEQYFGPGTRLTVT.

CDR3 in DNA: TGCGCCAGCAGCTTGGGGACCGGGATCAAGAGGGAGACCCAGTACTTC. Encoded protein: CASSLGTGIKRETQYF. The genes are TRBV5-1 and TRBJ2-5; a weak D match, TRBD2 (5 bases). This CDR3 contains 16 residues. The V end lost 0 bases, the J end lost 5 bases, and 17 bases lay between the germline ends. CDR1 and CDR2 (germline): SGHRS, YFSETQ.

Only one count was recorded for this clone. The rearrangement links TRBV27 to TRBJ1-5; D perhaps matches TRBD1 (6 bases). The germline gives CDR1 MNHEY, CDR2 SMNVEV (reference sequence). This CDR3 is 13 amino acids long. Trimming stripped 3 bases from V and 9 bases from J, with 12 bases between. The DNA of the CDR3 is TGTGCCAGCAGTTTCGGGCAGGGGTTGCCCCAGCATTTT. It encodes CASSFGQGLPQHF.

This clone was picked up one time. The chain uses TRBV9 and TRBJ1-3; 7 bases fit TRBD1. The CDR3 contains 16 residues. V lost 0 bases and J lost 4; bases outside the gene matches: 7. CDR1 is SGDLS and CDR2 is YYNGEE in the germline V gene. The CDR3 DNA reads as TGTGCCAGCAGCGTAGCCGACAGGGTGTGGGGAAACACCATATATTTT. It is translated as CASSVADRVWGNTIYF.

The chain joins TRBV9 to TRBJ1-2, with TRBD1 as a possible D gene (5 bases). Germline V gene sequence: CDR1 SGDLS, CDR2 YYNGEE. The CDR3 spans 16 residues. The V end was cut by 2 bases, the J end by 0 bases, with 14 bases between. CDR3 residues: CASSVEEGRSNYGYTF. The CDR3 nucleotides read TGTGCCAGCAGCGTGGAGGAGGGGAGGTCTAACTATGGCTACACCTTC.

This clone has a handful of counts. The CDR3 here is CASSFLRLSYEQYF. The CDR3 coding sequence is TGTGCCAGCAGCTTTCTCCGTCTCTCCTACGAGCAGTACTTC. The V gene is TRBV7-2, the J gene TRBJ2-7; no definite D call. Trimming took 3 bases from V and 0 from J, leaving 9 bases between them. CDR1 and CDR2 from the germline V gene are SGHTA and FQGNSA. CDR3 size: 14 residues.

The CDR3 region is CASSIARAVGSYGYTF. Here the CDR3 DNA reads TGTGCCAGCAGTATTGCCAGGGCAGTAGGATCCTATGGCTACACCTTC. The J gene is TRBJ1-2, the V gene TRBV27; a possible D gene is TRBD1 (5 bases). Germline lookup yields CDR1 MNHEY and CDR2 SMNVEV (reference sequence). The CDR3 has 16 residues. V was trimmed by 5 bases and J by 4 bases, leaving 20 bases between them.

This chain connects TRBV7-2 to TRBJ1-2; D is unresolved. The germline gives CDR1 SGHTA, CDR2 FQGNSA. CDR3 length: 16 amino acids. V lost 2 bases, J lost 4 bases, and 17 bases lay in between. CDR3 bases: TGTGCCAGCAGCTTAATCTCCCGACGGAGTAGCTATGGCTACACCTTC. It yields the protein CASSLISRRSSYGYTF.

J is TRBJ1-5 and V is TRBV10-3; D unresolved. The germline V and J ends were trimmed by 8 bases and 6 bases, with 8 bases remaining between them. The CDR3 is 11 residues long. Germline values: CDR1 ENHRY, CDR2 SYGVKD. The CDR3 region is CAISFPQPQHF. The CDR3 nucleotides are TGTGCCATCTCGTTCCCTCAGCCCCAGCATTTT.

The chain combines TRBV7-9 with TRBJ2-1; D might be TRBD2 (6 bases). Trimming left V 0 bases short and J 4 bases short, with 7 bases between. The CDR3 contains 14 residues. CDR1 is SEHNR and CDR2 is FQNEAQ in the germline V gene (reference sequence). CDR3 sequence reads: CASSLAGGYNEQFF. DNA of the CDR3: TGTGCCAGCAGCTTAGCGGGAGGTTACAATGAGCAGTTCTTC. Drawing the rest from reference TRBV7-9 and TRBJ2-1, the complete variable domain is DTGVSQNPRHKITKRGQNVTFRCDPISEHNRLYWYRQTLGQGPEFLTYFQNEAQLEKSRLLSDRFSAERPKGSFSTLEIQRTEQGDSAMYLCASSLAGGYNEQFFGPGTRLTVL.

V and J are TRBV5-1 and TRBJ2-7; TRBD2 matches at 12 bases. This CDR3 is built from 15 residues. V shed 4 bases, J shed 2 bases, and the junction held 4 bases outside the gene matches. Germline V CDR1 and CDR2: SGHRS, YFSETQ. The CDR3 sequence is CASSPGLAGTYEQYF. The CDR3 DNA reads as TGCGCCAGCAGCCCCGGACTAGCGGGAACCTACGAGCAGTACTTC. Full variable domain (missing parts from reference TRBV5-1 and TRBJ2-7): KAGVTQTPRYLIKTRGQQVTLSCSPISGHRSVSWYQQTPGQGLQFLFEYFSETQRNKGNFPGRFSGRQFSNSRSEMNVSTLELGDSALYLCASSPGLAGTYEQYFGPGTRLTVT.

The chain has TRBV9 and TRBJ2-5; TRBD2 matches at 13 bases. The length of the CDR3 is 19 residues. The V segment lost 4 bases and the J segment 1 base; nucleotides outside the gene matches: 13. Germline assignment: CDR1 SGDLS and CDR2 YYNGEE. The chain's CDR3 is CASSTGLAGRGQIQETQYF. The CDR3 nucleotides read TGTGCCAGCAGCACGGGACTAGCGGGGAGGGGACAGATCCAAGAGACCCAGTACTTC.

The CDR3 region has the DNA TGTGCCAGCAGCGTAGGGCCCACGAAGAACACTGAAGCTTTCTTT. It yields the protein CASSVGPTKNTEAFF. The chain is built from TRBV9 and TRBJ1-1; D remains ambiguous. The V gene lost 0 bases and the J gene lost 1 base, with 10 bases spanning the gap. Germline CDR1 SGDLS, CDR2 YYNGEE. The CDR3 has 15 residues.

The V and J genes are TRBV29-1 and TRBJ1-2, with 11 bases lining up with TRBD1. The V gene end was trimmed by 6 bases and the J gene end by 14 bases; junction bases not matched to a gene: 14. The CDR3 length is 13 residues. CDR1 SQVTM and CDR2 ANQGSEA come from the germline V gene. CDR3 sequence reads: CSVRTGQGAGVTF. As DNA, the CDR3 is TGCAGCGTCCGCACCGGACAGGGGGCCGGCGTAACCTTC. Using reference TRBV29-1 and TRBJ1-2 for the parts outside the CDR3, the full variable domain is SAVISQKPSRDICQRGTSLTIQCQVDSQVTMMFWYRQQPGQSLTLIATANQGSEATYESGFVIDKFPISRPNLTFSTLTVSNMSPEDSSIYLCSVRTGQGAGVTFGSGTRLTVV.

V is TRBV11-3 and J is TRBJ1-1; D ambiguous. V was cut by 0 bases and J by 1 base, with 3 bases left in between. CDR3 length: 13 residues. Germline CDR1 is SGHNT and CDR2 is YENEEA. CDR3 nucleotide sequence: TGTGCCAGCAGCTTAGAACAGAACACTGAAGCTTTCTTT. Amino acid sequence: CASSLEQNTEAFF.

The rearrangement links TRBV28 to TRBJ1-1, with TRBD1 matching over 12 bases. The J segment lost 5 bases and the V segment lost 2 bases, leaving 9 bases of the junction unmatched. This CDR3 has 17 amino acids. Germline V CDR1 and CDR2: MDHEN, SYDVKM. CDR3 nucleotides: TGTGCCAGCAGTTTACGGGGGACAGGGGGCCATAGGACTGAAGCTTTCTTT. It codes for CASSLRGTGGHRTEAFF. Supplemented by reference TRBV28 and TRBJ1-1, the full variable domain reads DVKVTQSSRYLVKRTGEKVFLECVQDMDHENMFWYRQDPGLGLRLIYFSYDVKMKEKGDIPEGYSVSREKKERFSLILESASTNQTSMYLCASSLRGTGGHRTEAFFGQGTRLTVV.

V usage is TRBV2 and J usage is TRBJ2-2; TRBD2 matches at 8 bases. Per the germline V gene, CDR1 is SNHLY and CDR2 is FYNNEI. This CDR3 contains 14 residues. J gave up 6 bases and V 4 bases, and 4 bases lay outside the gene matches. CDR3 in amino acids: CASSVGGGPGELFF. The CDR3 DNA sequence: TGTGCCAGCAGTGTCGGGGGGGGCCCCGGGGAGCTGTTTTTT.

This chain links TRBV7-8 with TRBJ1-3, with D possibly matching TRBD1 (6 bases). Germline values: CDR1 SGHVS, CDR2 FQNEAQ. V was clipped by 5 bases and J by 0 bases, with 26 bases between them. This CDR3 has 20 residues. The CDR3 spells CASSPHIQGSFPHSGNTIYF. The CDR3 nucleotides read TGTGCCAGCAGCCCACACATCCAGGGGTCATTCCCCCACTCTGGAAACACCATATATTTT. The variable domain in full, completed from reference TRBV7-8 and TRBJ1-3, reads GAGVSQSPRYKVAKRGQDVALRCDPISGHVSLFWYQQALGQGPEFLTYFQNEAQLDKSGLPSDRFFAERPEGSVSTLKIQRTQQEDSAVYLCASSPHIQGSFPHSGNTIYFGEGSWLTVV.

The rearrangement uses TRBV6-1 and TRBJ1-2; D unresolved. Germline CDR1 MNHNS, CDR2 SASEGT. With 3 bases removed from V and 0 bases from J, the gap between germline ends came to 14 bases. The CDR3 loop spans 16 amino acids. CDR3 sequence reads: CASSDGVGTPNYGYTF. CDR3 nucleotides: TGTGCCAGCAGTGACGGGGTGGGTACCCCTAACTATGGCTACACCTTC.

V gene TRBV5-1 combines with J gene TRBJ2-5; 7 bases agree with TRBD2. In germline, CDR1 is SGHRS, CDR2 YFSETQ. This CDR3 is built from 14 residues. V lost 0 bases, J lost 6 bases, and 5 bases stayed unmatched. The CDR3 loop is CASSLDWGLKTQYF. Written as DNA, the CDR3 is TGCGCCAGCAGCTTGGATTGGGGACTAAAGACCCAGTACTTC.

There are a few counts of this clone. Other DNA sequences from this sample encode an identical CDR3 as well. The genes are TRBV5-1 and TRBJ1-2; no clear D. The CDR3 is 13 amino acids. Trimming shortened V by 0 bases and J by 3 bases, and 6 bases separated the two germline ends. The germline V gene encodes CDR1 SGHRS and CDR2 YFSETQ. As DNA, the CDR3 is TGCGCCAGCAGCTTGGAGGGAGACTATGGCTACACCTTC. Translating it yields CASSLEGDYGYTF. The full variable domain, rest sourced from reference TRBV5-1 and TRBJ1-2, is KAGVTQTPRYLIKTRGQQVTLSCSPISGHRSVSWYQQTPGQGLQFLFEYFSETQRNKGNFPGRFSGRQFSNSRSEMNVSTLELGDSALYLCASSLEGDYGYTFGSGTRLTVV.

This chain connects TRBV11-2 to TRBJ2-1, with 13 bases aligning to TRBD2. V gave up 6 bases and J gave up 4 bases; unmatched junction bases: 6. This CDR3 has 16 residues. Germline CDR1 is SGHAT and CDR2 is FQNNGV. Here the CDR3 reads CASSPRLAGGYNEQFF. The CDR3 DNA is TGTGCCAGCAGTCCCCGACTAGCGGGGGGATACAATGAGCAGTTCTTC.

J is TRBJ2-7 and V is TRBV27; TRBD1 matches at 9 bases. The V and J ends lost 6 bases and 4 bases, in that order; junction bases with no gene match: 7. Germline V CDR1 and CDR2: MNHEY, SMNVEV (reference sequence). This CDR3 is built from 14 residues. CDR3 DNA sequence: TGTGCCAGCAGCAACAGGGGGCGAGCTTACGAGCAGTACTTC. It yields the protein CASSNRGRAYEQYF.

The chain employs TRBV15 and TRBJ1-5; 9 bases agree with TRBD1. J was trimmed by 3 bases and V by 2 bases; bases with no gene match: 2. Germline CDR1 reads LNHNV; CDR2 reads YYDKDF (reference sequence). The CDR3 runs to 15 residues. The CDR3 nucleotides read TGTGCCACCAGCAGAACAGGGGGCTCCAATCAGCCCCAGCATTTT. Protein sequence: CATSRTGGSNQPQHF.

This clone has just one count. The chain carries TRBV27 and TRBJ2-7; 11 nucleotides line up with TRBD2. The CDR3 length is 15 residues. Trimming took 3 bases from V and 6 from J; bases not matched to a gene: 7. Germline loops: CDR1 MNHEY, CDR2 SMNVEV (reference sequence). The CDR3 loop reads CASSFQTSGTGEQYF. The CDR3 DNA is TGTGCCAGCAGTTTCCAGACTAGCGGGACGGGCGAGCAGTACTTC.

This clone showed up just once. DNA of the CDR3: TGTGCCAGCAGTGACAGGGTTGAGACCCAGTACTTC. As protein: CASSDRVETQYF. The chain uses TRBV6-6 and TRBJ2-5; 7 positions match TRBD1. Germline CDR1 is MNHNY and CDR2 is SVGAGI (reference sequence). V shed 5 bases, J shed 5 bases, and the junction held 2 bases outside the gene matches. The CDR3 is made up of 12 amino acids.